A selection of T cell receptor beta chains follows, all from one sample in a study of Graves' ophthalmopathy and Graves' hyperthyroidism. TCRdb recomputed calls from the multiplex PCR reads with MiXCR, one row per CDR3 protein. The sample shows roughly 400,000 distinct CDR3 sequences, around 18% of them seen only once. The source material was peripheral blood. Source of these receptors: a woman between 18 and 30 years old with Graves' ophthalmopathy. The conserved cysteine and the conserved F or W are not part of the CDR3 here. Fields, in order: clone size, V gene, D gene, J gene, CDR3 protein. A D gene is named only where the DNA matches it firmly. The size of a clone is reported for some rows only, either as once, few or many, or as a class for expanded clones.

abundance: many
v_gene: TRBV29-1
d_gene: .
j_gene: TRBJ2-5
CDR3aa: SLIPPQGTETQY

abundance: many
v_gene: TRBV6-2/TRBV6-3
d_gene: .
j_gene: TRBJ2-2
CDR3aa: ASTFRPGLNTGELF

abundance: many
v_gene: TRBV28
d_gene: .
j_gene: TRBJ2-7
CDR3aa: ASSLWSTGGGEQY

abundance: many
v_gene: TRBV30
d_gene: .
j_gene: TRBJ1-1
CDR3aa: AWSPVDTEAF

abundance: many
v_gene: TRBV6-2/TRBV6-3
d_gene: TRBD2
j_gene: TRBJ2-5
CDR3aa: ASRRTSGRWY

abundance: .
v_gene: TRBV4-2
d_gene: .
j_gene: TRBJ1-2
CDR3aa: ASSQSSGRDGVSRNYGYT

abundance: many
v_gene: TRBV6-1
d_gene: .
j_gene: TRBJ2-4
CDR3aa: ASTRAGSAKNIQY

abundance: many
v_gene: TRBV12-3/TRBV12-4
d_gene: TRBD1
j_gene: TRBJ1-5
CDR3aa: ASSPRRAGGNNQPQH

abundance: .
v_gene: TRBV12-3/TRBV12-4
d_gene: .
j_gene: TRBJ2-6
CDR3aa: ASSLALSSGANVLT

abundance: .
v_gene: TRBV7-8
d_gene: .
j_gene: TRBJ2-7
CDR3aa: ASSLGWQGRY

abundance: few
v_gene: TRBV12-3/TRBV12-4
d_gene: TRBD1
j_gene: TRBJ1-6
CDR3aa: ASSWTGENSPLH

abundance: many
v_gene: TRBV7-2
d_gene: TRBD1
j_gene: TRBJ1-6
CDR3aa: ASSFGQGNGIGSPLH

abundance: many
v_gene: TRBV12-3/TRBV12-4
d_gene: TRBD1
j_gene: TRBJ1-1
CDR3aa: ASRTRDRKNTEAF

abundance: many
v_gene: TRBV20-1
d_gene: .
j_gene: TRBJ2-6
CDR3aa: SAGAGAGANVLT

abundance: many
v_gene: TRBV5-1
d_gene: TRBD2
j_gene: TRBJ2-2
CDR3aa: ASSLRPSGPGELF

abundance: many
v_gene: TRBV6-5
d_gene: .
j_gene: TRBJ1-1
CDR3aa: ASSYSTGRNTEAF

abundance: many
v_gene: TRBV19
d_gene: .
j_gene: TRBJ2-5
CDR3aa: ASSIGWGAETQY

abundance: .
v_gene: TRBV28
d_gene: .
j_gene: TRBJ1-1
CDR3aa: ASIRGADTEAF

abundance: few
v_gene: TRBV6-2/TRBV6-3
d_gene: .
j_gene: TRBJ1-1
CDR3aa: ASSYGGGGMNTEAF

abundance: .
v_gene: TRBV6-1
d_gene: TRBD1
j_gene: TRBJ1-5
CDR3aa: ASSPGDSQWPQH

abundance: many
v_gene: TRBV9
d_gene: .
j_gene: TRBJ1-2
CDR3aa: ASSADHGYT